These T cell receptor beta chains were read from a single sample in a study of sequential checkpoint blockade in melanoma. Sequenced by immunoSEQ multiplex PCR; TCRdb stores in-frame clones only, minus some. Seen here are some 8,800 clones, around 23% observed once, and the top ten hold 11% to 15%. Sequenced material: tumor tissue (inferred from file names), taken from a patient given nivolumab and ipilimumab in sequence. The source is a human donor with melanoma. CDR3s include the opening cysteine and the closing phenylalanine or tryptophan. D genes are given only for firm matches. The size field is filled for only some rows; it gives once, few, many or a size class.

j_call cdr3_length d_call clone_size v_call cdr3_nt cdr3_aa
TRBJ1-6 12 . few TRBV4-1 TGCGCCAGCAGCTTGGATGATTCACCCCTCCACTTT CASSLDDSPLHF
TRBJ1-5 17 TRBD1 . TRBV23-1 TGCGCCAGCAGTCCATCGGTTTTCCGGGACAGGGAGCAGCCCCAGCATTTT CASSPSVFRDREQPQHF
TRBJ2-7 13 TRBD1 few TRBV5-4 TGTGCCAGCAGCCGACAGGGGGCCTACGAGCAGTACTTC CASSRQGAYEQYF
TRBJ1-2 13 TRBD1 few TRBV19 TGTGCCAGTAACCCAACAGGGGACTACGGCTACACCTTC CASNPTGDYGYTF
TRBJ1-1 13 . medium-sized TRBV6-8 TGTGCCAGCAGTGTCCCCGGGAGCACTGAAGCTTTCTTT CASSVPGSTEAFF
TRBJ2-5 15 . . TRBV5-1 TGCGCCAGCAGCTTGGCGGCAGTGTTGCAAGAGACCCAGTACTTC CASSLAAVLQETQYF
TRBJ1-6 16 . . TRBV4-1 TGCGCCAGCAGCCCCGACCACGGGACTCGGAATTCACCCCTCCACTTT CASSPDHGTRNSPLHF
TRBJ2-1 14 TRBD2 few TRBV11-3 TGTGCCAGCAGCTTTGTGGCGGGGGGTAATGAGCAGTTCTTC CASSFVAGGNEQFF
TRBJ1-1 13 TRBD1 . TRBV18 TGTGCCAGCTCTCGAGGGACAGGGGTTGAAGCTTTCTTT CASSRGTGVEAFF
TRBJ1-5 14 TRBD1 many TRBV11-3 TGTGCCAGCAGCCTTGAAAGGGGGCTTAAGCCCCAGCATTTT CASSLERGLKPQHF
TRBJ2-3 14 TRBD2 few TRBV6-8 TGTGCCAGCAGGACGCTAGCGGACACAGATACGCAGTATTTT CASRTLADTDTQYF
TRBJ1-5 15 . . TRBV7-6 TGTGCCAGCAGCTTAAGCCTGGCCGACAATCAGCCCCAGCATTTT CASSLSLADNQPQHF
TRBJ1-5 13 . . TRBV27 TGTGCCAGCAAGGAATATGGCAATCAGCCCCAGCATTTT CASKEYGNQPQHF
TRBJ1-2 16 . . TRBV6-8 TGTGCCAGCAGTTACTCCGGCCTGGGGACTAACTATGGCTACACCTTC CASSYSGLGTNYGYTF
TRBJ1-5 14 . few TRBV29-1 TGCAGCGTTGAAGATCGGGAGGGGGGGCAGCCCCAGCATTTT CSVEDREGGQPQHF
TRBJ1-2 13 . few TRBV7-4 TGTGCCAGCAGCTTAGGACAGGTTCTTGGCTACACCTTC CASSLGQVLGYTF
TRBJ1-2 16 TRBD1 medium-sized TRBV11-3 TGTGCCAGCAGCCCAGCGCCCGGGACAGGGGGCTATGGCTACACCTTC CASSPAPGTGGYGYTF
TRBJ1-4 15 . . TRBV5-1 TGCGCCAGCACCGCCGCGGGGTGGGCTAATGAAAAACTGTTTTTT CASTAAGWANEKLFF
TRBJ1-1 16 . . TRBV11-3 TGTGCCAGCAGCTCCTCCCGCCGCGGGATGAACACTGAAGCTTTCTTT CASSSSRRGMNTEAFF
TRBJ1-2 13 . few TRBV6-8 TGTGCCACCTTCACCCGGGACCGGCATGGCTACACCTTC CATFTRDRHGYTF
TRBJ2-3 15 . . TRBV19 TGTGCCAGTAGTTGGACATCCCCTAGCACAGATACGCAGTATTTT CASSWTSPSTDTQYF
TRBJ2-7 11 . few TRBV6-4 TGTGCCAGCAGTGACAGGGGGGAGCAGTACTTC CASSDRGEQYF
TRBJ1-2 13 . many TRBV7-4 TGTGCCAGCAGCTTAGAAGGGGACTATGGCTACACCTTC CASSLEGDYGYTF